The sequence of this TCR beta chain was determined in a study of post-analysis software for immune sequencing data. This clonotype has just a few counts. Its antigen is undetermined. Whole-study findings and limits: When patients were compared with controls, four or five TRBV segments were more frequent, TRBV5-6, TRBV5-1 and TRBV20-1 among them.

The TCR beta cDNA libraries carried unique molecular identifiers. Using its own MiXCR run on the PCR reads, TCRdb lists one record per CDR3 protein. The table shows 700,000 to 900,000 distinct CDR3 sequences, with 35% to 55% occurring only once. The CDR3 consists of 14 residues. Germline trimming cut 7 bases from V and 3 bases from J; bases unmatched to any gene: 8. Germline V gene lookup returns CDR1 SGHRS and CDR2 YFSETQ. The sample taken for sequencing was blood. This chain links TRBV5-1 with TRBJ1-2; TRBD1 matches at 8 bases. The clonotype was recovered from a girl aged 5-17 years with multiple sclerosis. The CDR3 region has the DNA TGCGCCAGCGGGGGGGACAGGAGAGACTATGGCTACACCTTC. Translation: CASGGDRRDYGYTF.